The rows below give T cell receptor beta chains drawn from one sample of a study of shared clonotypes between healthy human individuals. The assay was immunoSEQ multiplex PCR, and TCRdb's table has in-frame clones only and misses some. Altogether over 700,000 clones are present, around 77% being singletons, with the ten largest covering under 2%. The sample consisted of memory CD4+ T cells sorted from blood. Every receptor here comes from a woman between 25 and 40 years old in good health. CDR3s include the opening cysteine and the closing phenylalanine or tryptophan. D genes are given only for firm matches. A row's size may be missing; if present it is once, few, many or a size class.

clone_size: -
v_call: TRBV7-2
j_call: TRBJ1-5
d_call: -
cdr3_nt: TGTGCCAGCAGCCAAGATGTACAGAAAGATAGCAATCAGCCCCAGCATTTT
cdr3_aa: CASSQDVQKDSNQPQHF

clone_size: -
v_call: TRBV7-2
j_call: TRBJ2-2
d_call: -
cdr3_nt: TGTGCCAGCAGCTTGCTGGCCAGTAACACCGGGGAGCTGTTTTTT
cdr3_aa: CASSLLASNTGELFF

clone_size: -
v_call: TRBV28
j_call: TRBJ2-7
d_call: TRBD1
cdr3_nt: TGTGCCAGCAGCCCCCCGGACAGGAGCGACGACGAGCAGTACTTC
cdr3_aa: CASSPPDRSDDEQYF

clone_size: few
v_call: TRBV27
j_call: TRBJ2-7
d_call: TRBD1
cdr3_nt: TGTGCCAGCCCCCGGGGACAGGTCTACGAGCAGTACTTC
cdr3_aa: CASPRGQVYEQYF

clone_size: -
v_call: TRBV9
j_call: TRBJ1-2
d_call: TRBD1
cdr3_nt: TGTGCCAGCAGCGAAACGGGACAGGGAAACTATGGCTACACCTTC
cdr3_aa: CASSETGQGNYGYTF

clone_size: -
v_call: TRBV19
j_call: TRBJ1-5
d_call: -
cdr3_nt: TGTGCCCCCACCGCTCAGGACCCCAATCAGCCCCAGCATTTT
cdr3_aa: CAPTAQDPNQPQHF

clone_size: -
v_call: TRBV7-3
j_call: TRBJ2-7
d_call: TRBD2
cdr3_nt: TGTGCCAGCAGCCCGGCCGGGCGGGAGATATACGACGAGCAGTACTTC
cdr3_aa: CASSPAGREIYDEQYF

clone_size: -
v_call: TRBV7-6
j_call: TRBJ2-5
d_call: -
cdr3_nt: TGTGCCAGCAGCCCCGATGTAGAAGGAGAGACCCAGTACTTC
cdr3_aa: CASSPDVEGETQYF

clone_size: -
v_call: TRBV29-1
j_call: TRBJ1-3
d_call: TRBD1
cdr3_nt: TGCAGCGCCCGACCGGGACAGTCGGATGGAAACACCATATATTTT
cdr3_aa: CSARPGQSDGNTIYF

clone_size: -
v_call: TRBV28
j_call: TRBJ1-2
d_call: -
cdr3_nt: TGTGCCAGCAGTGCATTCGTCGGGTATGGCTACACCTTC
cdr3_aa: CASSAFVGYGYTF

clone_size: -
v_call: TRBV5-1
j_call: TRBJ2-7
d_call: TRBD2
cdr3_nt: TGCGCCAGCAGCTTGGTGGCGGGGGATATTAGCGAGCAGTACTTC
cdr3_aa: CASSLVAGDISEQYF

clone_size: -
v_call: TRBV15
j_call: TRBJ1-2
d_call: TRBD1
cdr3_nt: TGTGCCACCAGCAGAGATCAGGCGCCGACAGGGCACTATGGCTACACCTTC
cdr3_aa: CATSRDQAPTGHYGYTF

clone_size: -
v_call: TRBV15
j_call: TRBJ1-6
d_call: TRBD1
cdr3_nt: TGTGCCACCAGCTCGGGACAGGGTTCCTATAATTCACCCCTCCACTTT
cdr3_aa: CATSSGQGSYNSPLHF

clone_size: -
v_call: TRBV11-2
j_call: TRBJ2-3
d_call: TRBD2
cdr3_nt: TGTGCCAGCAGCCGAAGGACTAGCAGCTTCACAGATACGCAGTATTTT
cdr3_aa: CASSRRTSSFTDTQYF

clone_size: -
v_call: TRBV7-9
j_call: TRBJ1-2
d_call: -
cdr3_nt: TGTGCCAGCGGATCCCTGGGTGTACAGGGTACTAGGAATGGCTACACCTTC
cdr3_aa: CASGSLGVQGTRNGYTF

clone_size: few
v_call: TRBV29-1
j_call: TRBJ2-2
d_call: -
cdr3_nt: TGCAGCGTTGAGGAGGGATCGAACACCGGGGAGCTGTTTTTT
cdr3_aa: CSVEEGSNTGELFF

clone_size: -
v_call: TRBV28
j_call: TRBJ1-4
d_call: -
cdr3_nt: TGTGCCAGCAGCCTTAGGGGGAATGAAAAACTGTTTTTT
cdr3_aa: CASSLRGNEKLFF

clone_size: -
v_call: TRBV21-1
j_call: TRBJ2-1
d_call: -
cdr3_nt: TGTGCCAGCAGCGACCCCGGGACAGGCCATAGCGGGAGCTACAATGAGCAGTTCTTC
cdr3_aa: CASSDPGTGHSGSYNEQFF

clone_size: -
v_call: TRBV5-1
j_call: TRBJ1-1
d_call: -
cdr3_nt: TGCGCCAGCAGCGGTAACACTGAAGCTTTCTTT
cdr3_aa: CASSGNTEAFF

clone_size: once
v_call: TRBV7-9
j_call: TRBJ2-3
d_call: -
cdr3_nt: TGTGCCAGCAGCTCCCGAGGCGCTAGCACAGATACGCAGTATTTT
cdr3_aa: CASSSRGASTDTQYF

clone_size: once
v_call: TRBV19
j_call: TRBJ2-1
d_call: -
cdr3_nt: TGTGCCAGTAGTAAGAAAGGGTTGGTCTCCGGTGAGCAGTTCTTC
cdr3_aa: CASSKKGLVSGEQFF